Many counts were recorded for the clone carrying this T cell receptor beta chain. This CDR3 has 15 amino acids. V lost 7 bases, J lost 5 bases, and 20 bases lay in between. The data are from a study of T cells in Graves' hyperthyroidism and ophthalmopathy. RNA transcripts provided the source from which TCR beta CDR3 regions were amplified. Using the HTBI primer set, a first-round RT-PCR was run on the TCR CDR3. Using its own MiXCR run on the multiplex PCR reads, TCRdb lists one record per CDR3 protein. The sample yields 350,000 or so distinct CDR3 sequences, 18% seen once. V usage is TRBV12-3 or TRBV12-4 and J usage is TRBJ2-5; a weak D match, TRBD2 (6 bases). Sequencing was performed on blood. This receptor was taken from a woman aged 35 to 49 with Graves' ophthalmopathy. The CDR3 DNA reads as TGTGCCAGCAAAACCAAACGGGACTGGCCGGAGACCCAGTACTTC. Residues: CASKTKRDWPETQYF.